This T cell receptor (beta chain) was observed in a study of monozygotic twins with inflammatory bowel disease. TCRdb reprocessed the 5' RACE reads and keeps a single row for each CDR3 protein, giving no DNA. The sample totals about 160,000 distinct CDR3 sequences. A word on this clonotype: Its antigen remains unidentified.

The CDR3 spans 14 residues. The germline V gene encodes CDR1 DFQATT and CDR2 SNEGSKA (reference sequence). Study-level results: Immunosuppressive treatments were not uniform, and this may have added variability to patient repertoires.

V gene TRBV20-1 combines with J gene TRBJ1-1; the TCRdb D gene call, TRBD1, has no DNA to confirm it. This sequence originates from a human donor with ulcerative colitis or Crohn's disease, or a healthy co-twin of an affected twin (not recorded which). The specimen sequenced was blood. The CDR3: CSARTGQGATEAFF.